This T cell receptor (beta chain) is from a study of cytotoxic CD8 clonotypes in ibrutinib-treated CLL. About the study: Of a cohort that held 11 to 12 relapsed/refractory and roughly 14 treatment-naive patients, about 18 were IGHV unmutated.

The study's findings and limits: Patients with sustained remission and those progressing were sampled at differing times. Public clonotypes were rare and shrank or held steady on treatment.

The protocol was immunoSEQ multiplex PCR, while the TCRdb copy is restricted to in-frame clones and leaves out a portion. The table lists 150,000 to 200,000 clones, about 80% of them singletons. J gave up 5 bases and V 7 bases, and 11 bases lay outside the gene matches. The CDR3 consists of 16 residues. Germline V gene lookup returns CDR1 MDHEN and CDR2 SYDVKM. Comments on this clone: Its cognate antigen is unknown.

The source of this sequence is a human donor with chronic lymphocytic leukemia. This sample comprised PBMCs, obtained after 24 months of ibrutinib treatment. V and J are TRBV28 and TRBJ2-1, with 10 bases identical to TRBD2. In DNA, the CDR3 is TGTGCCAGCAATGTGGGCGGGACTAGCGTAAACAATGAGCAGTTCTTC. Its protein is CASNVGGTSVNNEQFF.